This T cell receptor (beta chain) was captured in a study of OX40 agonist ivuxolimab in advanced cancers. V lost 4 bases and J lost 8, with 10 bases in between. The CDR3 extends over 12 amino acids. Per germline, CDR1 SGHDT and CDR2 YYEEEE. Assay used: immunoSEQ multiplex PCR; TCRdb lists only in-frame clones, some missing. The data show 55,000 to 70,000 clones, over 80% seen once. On cycle 4 day 1 and cycle 7 day 1, as well as at baseline, blood was sampled. This clonotype was obtained from an adult with an advanced solid tumor such as melanoma, head and neck, liver or kidney cancer. The sample was CD4+ or CD8+ T cells sorted from blood, taken in a trial of the OX40 agonist ivuxolimab. V gene TRBV5-6 combines with J gene TRBJ2-1; a weak D match, TRBD2 (5 bases). The DNA for the CDR3 is TGTGCCAGCAGCCCGGGATCGGATGAGCAGTTCTTC. It specifies CASSPGSDEQFF.